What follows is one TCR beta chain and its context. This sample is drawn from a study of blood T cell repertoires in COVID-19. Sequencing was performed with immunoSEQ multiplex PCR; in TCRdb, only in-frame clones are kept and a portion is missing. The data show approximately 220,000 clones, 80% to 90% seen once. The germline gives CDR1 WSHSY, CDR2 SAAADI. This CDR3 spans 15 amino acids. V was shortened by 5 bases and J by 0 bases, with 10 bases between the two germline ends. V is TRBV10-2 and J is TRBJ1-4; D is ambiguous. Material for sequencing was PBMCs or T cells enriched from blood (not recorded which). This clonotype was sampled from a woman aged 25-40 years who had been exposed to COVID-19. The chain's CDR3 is CASSRAEATNEKLFF. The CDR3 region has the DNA TGCGCCAGCAGTCGTGCTGAGGCAACTAATGAAAAACTGTTTTTT.